This T cell receptor (beta chain) was recorded in a study of PD-L1 blockade in urothelial cancer. The wider study: The median T cell count in blood samples was more than 110,000.

Each PCR reaction had synthetic TCR analog templates spiked into it. TCRdb's table, derived via immunoSEQ multiplex PCR, lists solely in-frame clones and lacks some. The sample has around 110,000 clones, roughly 90% seen once. Indicated time point: peripheral blood 6 weeks after treatment start. All patients carried locally advanced or metastatic urothelial carcinoma. V was pared by 3 bases and J by 8 bases, with 19 bases between. The CDR3 covers 16 residues. Germline-derived CDR1 and CDR2 are MNHEY and SMNVEV (reference sequence). Specimen: PBMCs, collected around atezolizumab (anti-PD-L1) treatment. The origin of this receptor is a man aged 55 to 70 with urothelial cancer. V usage is TRBV27 and J usage is TRBJ1-4, with D possibly TRBD1 on 5 matching bases. This CDR3 is CASSLSSGVGREKLFF. The CDR3 DNA reads as TGTGCCAGCAGTTTGTCCTCGGGGGTGGGAAGGGAAAAACTGTTTTTT.